This entry features one TCR beta chain sequence. Its antigen is undetermined. Use of 60 Vbeta and 13 Jbeta primers characterized the PCR. The table came from immunoSEQ multiplex PCR; TCRdb's copy has only in-frame clones and leaves some out. Of around 130,000 clones in the sample, approximately 80% were seen once. These data belong to a study of cytomegalovirus exposure and HLA in healthy donors. Study results and caveats: Certain sequence variants were highly shared and formed a cluster, and this cluster was likely a sequencing artifact. Being productive about 87% or about 30% of the time was typical of most TCR beta V segments in an earlier analysis. Later work found that TCR association rates differed between HLA loci; DRB1 had the most and HLA-C the fewest.

Between the trimmed V and J ends, which lost 3 bases and 0 bases, there was a span of 13 bases. The CDR3 spans 16 residues. Germline CDR1 is ENHRY and CDR2 is SYGVKD. V gene TRBV10-3 combines with J gene TRBJ2-3; D is perhaps TRBD2 (5 bases). The sequenced sample was PBMCs. The TCR comes from a woman aged 60-75 years in good health and CMV-seronegative. The CDR3 DNA reads TGTGCCATCAGTGATGGGAGACTTCTTAGCACAGATACGCAGTATTTT. Amino acids: CAISDGRLLSTDTQYF.